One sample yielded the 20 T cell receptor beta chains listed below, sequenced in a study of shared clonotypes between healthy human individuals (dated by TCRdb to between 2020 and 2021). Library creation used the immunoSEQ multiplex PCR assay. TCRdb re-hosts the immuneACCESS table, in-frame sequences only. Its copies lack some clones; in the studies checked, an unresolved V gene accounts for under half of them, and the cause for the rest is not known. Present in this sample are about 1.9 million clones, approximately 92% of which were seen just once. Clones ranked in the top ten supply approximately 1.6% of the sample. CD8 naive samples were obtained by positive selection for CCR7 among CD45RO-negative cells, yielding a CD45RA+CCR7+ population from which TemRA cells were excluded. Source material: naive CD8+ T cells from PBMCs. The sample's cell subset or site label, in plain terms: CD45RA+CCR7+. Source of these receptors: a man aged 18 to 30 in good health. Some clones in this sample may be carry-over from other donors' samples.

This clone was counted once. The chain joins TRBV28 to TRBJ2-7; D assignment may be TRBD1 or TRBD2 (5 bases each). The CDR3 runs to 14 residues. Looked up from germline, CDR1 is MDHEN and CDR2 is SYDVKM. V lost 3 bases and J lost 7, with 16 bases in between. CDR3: CASSFGGQSREQYF. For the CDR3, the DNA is TGTGCCAGCAGTTTTGGGGGTCAGTCGAGGGAGCAGTACTTC.

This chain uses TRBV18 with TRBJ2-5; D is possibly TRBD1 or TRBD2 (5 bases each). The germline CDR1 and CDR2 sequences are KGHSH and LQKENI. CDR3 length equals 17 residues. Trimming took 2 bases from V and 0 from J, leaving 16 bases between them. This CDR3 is CASSPARKEGYQETQYF. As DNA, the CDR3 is TGTGCCAGCTCACCAGCCAGGAAAGAGGGGTACCAAGAGACCCAGTACTTC. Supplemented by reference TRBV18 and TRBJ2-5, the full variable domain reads NAGVMQNPRHLVRRRGQEARLRCSPMKGHSHVYWYRQLPEEGLKFMVYLQKENIIDESGMPKERFSAEFPKEGPSILRIQQVVRGDSAAYFCASSPARKEGYQETQYFGPGTRLLVL.

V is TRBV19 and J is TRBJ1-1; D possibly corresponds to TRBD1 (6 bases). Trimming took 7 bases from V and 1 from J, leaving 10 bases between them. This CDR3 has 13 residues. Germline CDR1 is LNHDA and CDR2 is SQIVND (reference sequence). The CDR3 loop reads CASKPGQNTEAFF. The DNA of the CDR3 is TGTGCCAGTAAACCGGGACAGAACACTGAAGCTTTCTTT.

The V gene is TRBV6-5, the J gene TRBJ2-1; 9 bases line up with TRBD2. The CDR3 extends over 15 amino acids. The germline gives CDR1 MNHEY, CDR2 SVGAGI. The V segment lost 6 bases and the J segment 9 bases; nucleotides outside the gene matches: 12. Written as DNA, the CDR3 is TGTGCCAGCAGCCCCGCCTCCGGCGGGAGGGGTGAGCAGTTCTTC. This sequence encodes CASSPASGGRGEQFF.

CDR3 DNA sequence: TGTGCCAGCAGACATTTCCCCGCCGTTTTAGCCCCGAATGAGCAGTTCTTC. Its protein product is CASRHFPAVLAPNEQFF. The rearrangement uses TRBV7-9 and TRBJ2-1, with D hard to call. The germline V gene has CDR1 SEHNR and CDR2 FQNEAQ (reference sequence). The CDR3 loop spans 17 amino acids. V was shortened by 6 bases and J by 7 bases, with 25 bases between the two germline ends.

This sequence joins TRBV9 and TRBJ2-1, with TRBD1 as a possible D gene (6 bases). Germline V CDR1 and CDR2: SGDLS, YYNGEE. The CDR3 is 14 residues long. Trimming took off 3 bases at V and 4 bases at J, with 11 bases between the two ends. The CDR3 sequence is CASSAGQKYNEQFF. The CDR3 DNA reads TGTGCCAGCAGCGCTGGACAGAAGTACAATGAGCAGTTCTTC.

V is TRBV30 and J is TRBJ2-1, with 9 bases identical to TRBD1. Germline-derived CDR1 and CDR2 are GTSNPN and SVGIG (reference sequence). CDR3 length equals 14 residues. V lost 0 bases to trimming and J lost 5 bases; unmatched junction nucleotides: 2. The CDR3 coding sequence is TGTGCCTGGAGTGTGGGGACAGGGAACAATGAGCAGTTCTTC. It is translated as CAWSVGTGNNEQFF.

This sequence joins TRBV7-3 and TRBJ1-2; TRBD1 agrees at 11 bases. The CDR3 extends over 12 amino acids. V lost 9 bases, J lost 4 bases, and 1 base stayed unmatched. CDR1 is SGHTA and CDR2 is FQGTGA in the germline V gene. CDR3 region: CARGQGVYGYTF. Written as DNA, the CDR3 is TGTGCCAGGGGACAGGGGGTCTATGGCTACACCTTC. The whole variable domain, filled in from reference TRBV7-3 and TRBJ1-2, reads GAGVSQTPSNKVTEKGKYVELRCDPISGHTALYWYRQSLGQGPEFLIYFQGTGAADDSGLPNDRFFAVRPEGSVSTLKIQRTERGDSAVYLCARGQGVYGYTFGSGTRLTVV.

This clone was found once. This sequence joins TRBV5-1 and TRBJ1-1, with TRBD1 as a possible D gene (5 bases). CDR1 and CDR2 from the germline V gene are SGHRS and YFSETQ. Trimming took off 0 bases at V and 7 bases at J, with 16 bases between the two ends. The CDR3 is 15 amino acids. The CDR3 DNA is TGCGCCAGCAGCTTGGTGGGGTCAGGGAAGATTGAAGCTTTCTTT. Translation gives CASSLVGSGKIEAFF. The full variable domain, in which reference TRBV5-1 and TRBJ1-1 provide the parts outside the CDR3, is KAGVTQTPRYLIKTRGQQVTLSCSPISGHRSVSWYQQTPGQGLQFLFEYFSETQRNKGNFPGRFSGRQFSNSRSEMNVSTLELGDSALYLCASSLVGSGKIEAFFGQGTRLTVV.

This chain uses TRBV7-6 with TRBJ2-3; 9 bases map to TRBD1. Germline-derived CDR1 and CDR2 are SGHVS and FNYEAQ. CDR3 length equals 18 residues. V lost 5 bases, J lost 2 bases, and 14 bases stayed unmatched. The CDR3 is CASSLRGFGTGPTDTQYF. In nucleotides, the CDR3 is TGTGCCAGCAGCCTCAGAGGCTTCGGGACAGGGCCCACAGATACGCAGTATTTT. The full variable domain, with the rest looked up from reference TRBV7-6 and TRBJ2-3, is GAGVSQSPRYKVTKRGQDVALRCDPISGHVSLYWYRQALGQGPEFLTYFNYEAQQDKSGLPNDRFSAERPEGSISTLTIQRTEQRDSAMYRCASSLRGFGTGPTDTQYFGPGTRLTVL.

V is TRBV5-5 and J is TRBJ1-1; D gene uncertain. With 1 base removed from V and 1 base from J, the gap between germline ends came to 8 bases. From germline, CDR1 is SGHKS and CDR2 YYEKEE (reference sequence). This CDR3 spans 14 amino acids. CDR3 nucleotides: TGTGCCAGCAGCTTGTTGCGATCGAACACTGAAGCTTTCTTT. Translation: CASSLLRSNTEAFF.

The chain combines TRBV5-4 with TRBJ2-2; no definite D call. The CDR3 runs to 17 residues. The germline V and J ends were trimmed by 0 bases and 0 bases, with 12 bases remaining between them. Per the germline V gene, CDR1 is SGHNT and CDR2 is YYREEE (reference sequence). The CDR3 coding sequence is TGTGCCAGCAGCTTGGCCGGTGTAAACTCGAACACCGGGGAGCTGTTTTTT. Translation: CASSLAGVNSNTGELFF.

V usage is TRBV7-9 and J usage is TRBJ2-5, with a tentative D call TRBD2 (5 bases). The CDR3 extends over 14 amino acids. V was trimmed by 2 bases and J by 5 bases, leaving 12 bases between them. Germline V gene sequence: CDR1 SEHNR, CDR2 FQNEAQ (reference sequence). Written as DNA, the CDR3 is TGTGCCAGCAGCTTAAGGCTCGGGGAGGAGACCCAGTACTTC. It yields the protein CASSLRLGEETQYF.

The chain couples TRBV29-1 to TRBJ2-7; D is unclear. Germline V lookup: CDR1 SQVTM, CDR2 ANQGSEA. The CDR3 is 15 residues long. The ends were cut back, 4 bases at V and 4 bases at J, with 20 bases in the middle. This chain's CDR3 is CSVGYGRRSLYEQYF. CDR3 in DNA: TGCAGCGTTGGATATGGGCGTAGGAGTTTGTACGAGCAGTACTTC.

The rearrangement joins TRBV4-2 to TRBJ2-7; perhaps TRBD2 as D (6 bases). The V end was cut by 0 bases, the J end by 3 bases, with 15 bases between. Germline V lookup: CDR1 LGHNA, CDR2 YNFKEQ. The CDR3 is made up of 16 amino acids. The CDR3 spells CASSQEISRGSYEQYF. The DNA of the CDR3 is TGTGCCAGCAGCCAAGAAATCAGTCGGGGGAGCTACGAGCAGTACTTC.

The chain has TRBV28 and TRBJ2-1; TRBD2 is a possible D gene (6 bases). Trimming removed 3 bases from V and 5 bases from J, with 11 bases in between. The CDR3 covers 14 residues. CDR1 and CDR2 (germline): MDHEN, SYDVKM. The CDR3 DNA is TGTGCCAGCAGTTTGTCGGGGGAAAACAATGAGCAGTTCTTC. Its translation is CASSLSGENNEQFF.

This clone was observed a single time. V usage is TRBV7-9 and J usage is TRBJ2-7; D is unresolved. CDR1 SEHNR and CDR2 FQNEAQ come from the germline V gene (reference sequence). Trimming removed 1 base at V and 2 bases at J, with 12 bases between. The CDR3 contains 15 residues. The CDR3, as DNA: TGTGCCAGCAGCTTAGGTACTCTCCGGACCTACGAGCAGTACTTC. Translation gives CASSLGTLRTYEQYF.

Written as DNA, the CDR3 is TGTGCCAGCAGAACAGGGGGCGCAAACACTGAAGCTTTCTTT. Its translation: CASRTGGANTEAFF. V usage is TRBV27 and J usage is TRBJ1-1, with 9 bases matching TRBD1. The CDR3 runs 14 residues. Germline CDR1 and CDR2: MNHEY and SMNVEV (reference sequence). With V trimmed by 6 bases and J by 2 bases, 4 bases remained unmatched.

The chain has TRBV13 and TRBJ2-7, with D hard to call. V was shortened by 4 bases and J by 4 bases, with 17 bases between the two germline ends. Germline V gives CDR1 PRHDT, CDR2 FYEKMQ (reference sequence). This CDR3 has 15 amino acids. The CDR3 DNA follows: TGTGCCAGCAGCTCAACTTATTCCCAAACGTACGAGCAGTACTTC. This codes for CASSSTYSQTYEQYF.

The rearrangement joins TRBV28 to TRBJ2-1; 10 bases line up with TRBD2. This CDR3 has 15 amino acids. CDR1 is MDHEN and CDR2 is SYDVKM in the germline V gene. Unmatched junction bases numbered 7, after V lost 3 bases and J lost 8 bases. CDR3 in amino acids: CASSLMLAGVHEQFF. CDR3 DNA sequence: TGTGCCAGCAGTTTGATGCTAGCGGGAGTCCATGAGCAGTTCTTC.